A single sample gave rise to the 25 T cell receptor beta chains below, sequenced in a study of blood T cell repertoires in COVID-19. TCRdb's table, derived via immunoSEQ multiplex PCR, lists solely in-frame clones and lacks some. This table holds about 520,000 clones, roughly 88% found once. The sample consisted of peripheral blood. These receptors all stem from a human donor in a cohort sampled during active COVID-19.

The V and J genes are TRBV27 and TRBJ1-1; 12 positions agree with TRBD1. The CDR3 runs 17 residues. V lost 2 bases, J lost 3 bases, and 7 bases stayed unmatched. Germline CDR1 and CDR2: MNHEY and SMNVEV (reference sequence). The CDR3: CASSLGPGQGADTEAFF. CDR3 in DNA: TGTGCCAGCAGTTTAGGTCCGGGACAGGGGGCAGACACTGAAGCTTTCTTT.

The chain uses TRBV29-1 and TRBJ1-4, with TRBD1 as a possible D gene (5 bases). Trimming left V 1 base short and J 5 bases short, with 14 bases between. Germline assignment: CDR1 SQVTM and CDR2 ANQGSEA. The CDR3 runs to 15 residues. CDR3 sequence reads: CSVEGRASGNEKLFF. CDR3 in DNA: TGCAGCGTTGAAGGGAGGGCGTCAGGGAATGAAAAACTGTTTTTT.

The chain recombines TRBV7-2 with TRBJ2-3; D remains ambiguous. Trimming shortened V by 2 bases and J by 0 bases, and 6 bases separated the two germline ends. CDR1 SGHTA and CDR2 FQGNSA come from the germline V gene. CDR3 length equals 14 residues. In DNA form, the CDR3 reads TGTGCCAGCAGCTTAACACGCAGCACAGATACGCAGTATTTT. Residues: CASSLTRSTDTQYF.

The chain carries TRBV30 and TRBJ2-7; D uncertain. The germline V gene has CDR1 GTSNPN and CDR2 SVGIG (reference sequence). Trimming took off 1 base at V and 3 bases at J, with 4 bases between the two ends. The CDR3 extends over 11 amino acids. CDR3 amino acids: CAWSAVYEQYF. CDR3 nucleotide sequence: TGTGCCTGGAGTGCGGTCTACGAGCAGTACTTC.

The rearrangement links TRBV5-1 to TRBJ2-7; tentatively, D is TRBD1 (5 bases). The V gene's germline CDR1 is SGHRS and CDR2 YFSETQ. V was pared by 2 bases and J by 4 bases, with 10 bases between. The CDR3 covers 13 residues. This chain's CDR3 is CASSLDRQYEQYF. In DNA, the CDR3 is TGCGCCAGCAGCTTAGACAGACAATACGAGCAGTACTTC.

The chain combines TRBV7-2 with TRBJ2-2; the match to TRBD1 covers 10 bases. V trimming: 5 bases; J trimming: 4 bases; junction bases outside the gene matches: 4. Per the germline V gene, CDR1 is SGHTA and CDR2 is FQGNSA. The CDR3 sequence is 15 residues long. In DNA form, the CDR3 reads TGTGCCAGCAGCCCCCGGGACAGGGGCACCGGGGAGCTGTTTTTT. Amino acids: CASSPRDRGTGELFF.

CDR3 DNA sequence: TGTGCCAGCAGACAGGACTCTGGGGCCAACGTCCTGACTTTC. It yields the protein CASRQDSGANVLTF. This rearrangement joins TRBV25-1 to TRBJ2-6; TRBD1 is a possible D gene (5 bases). Trimming shortened V by 6 bases and J by 0 bases, and 6 bases separated the two germline ends. The CDR3 extends over 14 amino acids. CDR1 is MGHDK and CDR2 is SYGVNS in the germline V gene.

The chain joins TRBV27 to TRBJ2-5; 8 bases agree with TRBD2. CDR3 length: 15 amino acids. Trimming took 1 base from V and 6 from J; bases not matched to a gene: 7. CDR1 and CDR2 from the germline V gene are MNHEY and SMNVEV (reference sequence). The CDR3 loop is CASSLFSGGPQTQYF. The DNA for the CDR3 is TGTGCCAGCAGTTTATTCTCGGGAGGGCCTCAGACCCAGTACTTC.

This clone has just one count. The chain links TRBV3-1 (or the pseudogene TRBV3-2) to TRBJ2-7, with D perhaps matching TRBD2 (5 bases). This CDR3 comprises 13 residues. Germline CDR1 reads LGHDT; CDR2 reads YNNKEL (reference sequence). V dropped 2 bases and J dropped 2 bases, with 7 bases sitting between them. The DNA for the CDR3 is TGTGCCAGCAGCCAAAACGGGGCCTACGAGCAGTACTTC. Amino acid sequence: CASSQNGAYEQYF.

The chain employs TRBV6-1 and TRBJ2-4; 7 nucleotides align to TRBD1. CDR3 size: 15 residues. Germline CDR1 reads MNHNS; CDR2 reads SASEGT. V lost 3 bases, J lost 0 bases, and 2 bases stayed unmatched. CDR3 loop: CASSDRGLAKNIQYF. CDR3 sequence (DNA): TGTGCCAGCAGTGACAGGGGGTTAGCCAAAAACATTCAGTACTTC.

The J gene is TRBJ1-3, the V gene TRBV6-5, with no clear D. The CDR3 consists of 13 residues. CDR1 is MNHEY, CDR2 SVGAGI, per germline. The germline V and J ends were trimmed by 6 bases and 6 bases, with 12 bases remaining between them. CDR3 sequence: CASSSGWANTIYF. CDR3 DNA sequence: TGTGCCAGCAGCAGCGGATGGGCAAACACCATATATTTT.

The table lists this clone with a count of one. The rearrangement links TRBV19 to TRBJ2-6; D perhaps matches TRBD1 (6 bases). V was shortened by 10 bases and J by 0 bases, with 16 bases between the two germline ends. CDR3 length equals 16 residues. Germline values: CDR1 LNHDA, CDR2 SQIVND (reference sequence). The CDR3 loop reads CATTPGRGSGANVLTF. As DNA, the CDR3 is TGTGCCACCACTCCAGGCAGGGGCTCTGGGGCCAACGTCCTGACTTTC.

The chain recombines TRBV2 with TRBJ2-7; D may be TRBD1 (5 bases). V dropped 7 bases and J dropped 4 bases, with 11 bases sitting between them. The germline gives CDR1 SNHLY, CDR2 FYNNEI. The CDR3 is 12 amino acids. The CDR3: CASTRTIYEQYF. As DNA, the CDR3 is TGTGCCAGCACCAGGACAATATACGAGCAGTACTTC.

The chain combines TRBV2 with TRBJ1-5; 7 positions agree with TRBD1. This CDR3 spans 16 amino acids. Trimming cost V 5 bases and J 6 bases; bases outside gene matches: 13. CDR1 is SNHLY, CDR2 FYNNEI, per germline. In DNA form, the CDR3 reads TGTGCCAGCAGTCCAAGCCTCGACAGGGACTCTCAGCCCCAGCATTTT. This encodes CASSPSLDRDSQPQHF.

The chain combines TRBV29-1 with TRBJ2-6; TRBD2 aligns across 8 bases. V was pared by 3 bases and J by 8 bases, with 3 bases of the junction left unmatched. The CDR3 sequence is 13 residues long. Germline V lookup: CDR1 SQVTM, CDR2 ANQGSEA. The chain's CDR3 is CSVDGGGPNVLTF. The CDR3 DNA is TGCAGCGTTGACGGGGGGGGCCCCAACGTCCTGACTTTC.

V is TRBV5-1 and J is TRBJ2-7, with 7 bases aligning to TRBD1. The CDR3 extends over 15 amino acids. Germline V lookup: CDR1 SGHRS, CDR2 YFSETQ. Germline trimming cut 2 bases from V and 3 bases from J; bases unmatched to any gene: 8. The CDR3 nucleotides are TGCGCCAGCAGCTTCCGGGACAGAGCGGTCTACGAGCAGTACTTC. This sequence encodes CASSFRDRAVYEQYF. Looking up the rest from reference TRBV5-1 and TRBJ2-7 gives the full variable domain: KAGVTQTPRYLIKTRGQQVTLSCSPISGHRSVSWYQQTPGQGLQFLFEYFSETQRNKGNFPGRFSGRQFSNSRSEMNVSTLELGDSALYLCASSFRDRAVYEQYFGPGTRLTVT.

This clone was recorded once. The chain has TRBV5-4 and TRBJ1-2, with a weak D call TRBD1 (6 bases). Germline V gene sequence: CDR1 SGHNT, CDR2 YYREEE (reference sequence). V lost 4 bases, J lost 3 bases, and 22 bases lay in between. The CDR3 is 17 amino acids. The CDR3 protein is CASSPLLPRTVDYGYTF. CDR3 nucleotides: TGTGCCAGCAGCCCATTACTTCCCAGGACAGTAGACTATGGCTACACCTTC. Looking up the rest from reference TRBV5-4 and TRBJ1-2 gives the full variable domain: ETGVTQSPTHLIKTRGQQVTLRCSSQSGHNTVSWYQQALGQGPQFIFQYYREEENGRGNFPPRFSGLQFPNYSSELNVNALELDDSALYLCASSPLLPRTVDYGYTFGSGTRLTVV.

The rearrangement uses TRBV5-1 and TRBJ2-2; 8 nucleotides align to TRBD1. In germline, CDR1 is SGHRS, CDR2 YFSETQ. The ends lost 4 bases at V and 5 bases at J; junction bases unmatched: 16. The CDR3 contains 18 residues. CDR3 nucleotide sequence: TGCGCCAGCAGCGACGGACAGGGCAGGGTCTCGGCGACCGGGGAGCTGTTTTTT. Encoded protein: CASSDGQGRVSATGELFF.

The chain links TRBV6-1 to TRBJ2-5; 9 positions agree with TRBD2. Germline CDR1 and CDR2: MNHNS and SASEGT. The CDR3 sequence is 16 residues long. J lost 4 bases, V lost 4 bases, and 10 bases had no gene match. The CDR3 coding sequence is TGTGCCAGCAGTGGATTAGCGGGAGCTTCAGGAGAGACCCAGTACTTC. It yields the protein CASSGLAGASGETQYF.

CDR3 amino acids: CAPGLSDTQYF. The CDR3 DNA reads TGCGCACCGGGACTTTCAGATACGCAGTATTTT. This sequence joins TRBV20-1 and TRBJ2-3, with TRBD2 as a possible D gene (6 bases). The CDR3 extends over 11 amino acids. CDR1 DFQATT and CDR2 SNEGSKA come from the germline V gene (reference sequence).

The V gene is TRBV5-1, the J gene TRBJ2-7; the match to TRBD1 covers 9 bases. Trimming cost V 4 bases and J 6 bases; bases outside gene matches: 11. CDR1 and CDR2 (germline): SGHRS, YFSETQ. The CDR3 length is 15 residues. CDR3 residues: CASSVTTGQGAEQYF. The CDR3 coding sequence is TGCGCCAGCAGCGTGACGACGGGACAGGGCGCCGAGCAGTACTTC.

This rearrangement joins TRBV15 to TRBJ1-4; weak D call: TRBD1 (5 bases). This CDR3 comprises 13 residues. Deletions cut 0 bases from V and 11 bases from J, with 10 bases between. CDR1 is LNHNV and CDR2 is YYDKDF in the germline V gene (reference sequence). The CDR3 coding sequence is TGTGCCACCAGCAGAGAGAGGGAGGGGAAACTGTTTTTT. This gives the protein CATSREREGKLFF.

The chain employs TRBV7-8 and TRBJ2-3, with TRBD2 matching over 7 bases. This CDR3 comprises 16 residues. Trimming took 1 base from V and 0 from J; bases not matched to a gene: 4. CDR1 and CDR2 from the germline V gene are SGHVS and FQNEAQ. The CDR3 region is CASSLGLADSTDTQYF. The CDR3, as DNA: TGTGCCAGCAGCTTAGGGCTAGCGGATAGCACAGATACGCAGTATTTT.

A single count supports this clone. This chain uses TRBV11-2 with TRBJ2-1; TRBD2 matches at 12 bases. V was clipped by 0 bases and J by 8 bases; unmatched bases: 11. CDR1 SGHAT and CDR2 FQNNGV come from the germline V gene. The CDR3 totals 18 residues. The CDR3 region is CASSLDRLASGRAHEQFF. The CDR3 nucleotides read TGTGCCAGCAGCTTAGATAGGTTGGCTAGCGGGAGGGCCCATGAGCAGTTCTTC.

This clone was observed once. The chain has TRBV7-3 and TRBJ2-2, with TRBD1 matching over 8 bases. CDR3 length: 14 residues. Trimming took 5 bases from V and 6 from J; bases not matched to a gene: 5. CDR1 SGHTA and CDR2 FQGTGA come from the germline V gene. The CDR3 here is CASSKDRDAGELFF. The CDR3 nucleotides are TGTGCCAGCAGCAAGGACAGGGACGCCGGGGAGCTGTTTTTT.